In this sample, the clone carrying this T cell receptor (beta chain) turned up many times. Unique molecular identifiers were built into the TCRbeta library. TCRdb passed the PCR reads through MiXCR, listing each CDR3 protein once. The sample consists of about 120,000 distinct CDR3 sequences, 10% of them appearing once. These data originate in a study of T-cell reconstitution after alpha-beta-depleted transplantation in children. The length of the CDR3 is 14 residues. In germline, CDR1 is MDHEN, CDR2 SYDVKM. The ends lost 7 bases at V and 1 base at J; junction bases unmatched: 4. Sequenced here: PBMCs from the stem cell graft donor, sampled from the stem cell graft. V usage is TRBV28 and J usage is TRBJ2-3; TRBD2 matches 8 bases. The source is a human donor who donated a stem cell graft to a child with acute lymphoblastic leukemia. Written as DNA, the CDR3 is TGTGCCAGCATAACTAGCGGCCGCACAGATACGCAGTATTTT. Translated, it gives CASITSGRTDTQYF.